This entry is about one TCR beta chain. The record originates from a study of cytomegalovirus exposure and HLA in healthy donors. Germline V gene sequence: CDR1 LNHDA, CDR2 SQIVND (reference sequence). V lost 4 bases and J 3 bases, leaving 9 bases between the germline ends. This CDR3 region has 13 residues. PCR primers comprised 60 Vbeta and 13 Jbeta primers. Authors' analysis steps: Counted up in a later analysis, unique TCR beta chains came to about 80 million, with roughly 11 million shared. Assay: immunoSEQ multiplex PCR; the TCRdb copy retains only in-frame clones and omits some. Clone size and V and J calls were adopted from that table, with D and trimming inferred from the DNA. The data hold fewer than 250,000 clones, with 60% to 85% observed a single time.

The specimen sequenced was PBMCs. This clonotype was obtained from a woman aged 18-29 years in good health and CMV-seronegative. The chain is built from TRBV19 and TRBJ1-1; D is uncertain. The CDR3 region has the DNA TGTGCCAGTAGTAGTTCAGAATACACTGAAGCTTTCTTT. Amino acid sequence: CASSSSEYTEAFF.